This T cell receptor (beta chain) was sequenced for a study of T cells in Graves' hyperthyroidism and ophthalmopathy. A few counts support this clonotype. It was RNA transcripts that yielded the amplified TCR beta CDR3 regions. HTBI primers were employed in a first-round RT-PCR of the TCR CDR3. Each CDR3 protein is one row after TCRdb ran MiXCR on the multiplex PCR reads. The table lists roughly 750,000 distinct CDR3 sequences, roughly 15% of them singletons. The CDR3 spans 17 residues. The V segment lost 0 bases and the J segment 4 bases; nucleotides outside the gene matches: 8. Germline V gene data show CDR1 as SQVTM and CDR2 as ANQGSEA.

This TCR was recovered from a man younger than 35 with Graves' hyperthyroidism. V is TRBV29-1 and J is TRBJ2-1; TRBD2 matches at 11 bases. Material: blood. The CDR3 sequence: CSVEEPGLADLYNEQFF. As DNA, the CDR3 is TGCAGCGTTGAAGAGCCGGGACTAGCGGACCTTTACAATGAGCAGTTCTTC.